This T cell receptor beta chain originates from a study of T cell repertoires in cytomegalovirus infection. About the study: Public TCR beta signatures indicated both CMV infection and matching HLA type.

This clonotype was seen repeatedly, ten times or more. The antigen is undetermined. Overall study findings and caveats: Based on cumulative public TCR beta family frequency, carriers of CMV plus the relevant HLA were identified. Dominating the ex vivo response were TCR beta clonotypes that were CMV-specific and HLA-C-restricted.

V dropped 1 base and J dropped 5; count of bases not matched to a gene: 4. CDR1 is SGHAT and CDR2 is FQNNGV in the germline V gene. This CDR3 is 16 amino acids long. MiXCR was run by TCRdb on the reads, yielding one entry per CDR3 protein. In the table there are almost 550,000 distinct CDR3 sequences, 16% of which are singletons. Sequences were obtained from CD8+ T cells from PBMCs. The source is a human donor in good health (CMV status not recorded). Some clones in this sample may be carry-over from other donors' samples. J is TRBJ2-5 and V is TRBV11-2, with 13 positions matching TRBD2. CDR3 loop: CASSLGGLAGMETQYF. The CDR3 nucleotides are TGTGCCAGCAGCTTAGGGGGACTAGCGGGAATGGAGACCCAGTACTTC.